Listed here are 30 T cell receptor beta chains from one sample, sequenced in a study of identical twins (dated by TCRdb to 2015 to 2016). Receptor libraries were prepared by 5' RACE. Sequencing instrument: Illumina HiSeq 2000. TCRdb reprocessing: public reads trimmed at Q25 with fastp, clones called with MiXCR, in-frame beta chains kept. Merged by CDR3 protein, the rows form single entries marked with the most common genes and DNA. The table for this sample lists fewer than 550,000 distinct CDR3 sequences; 12% to 15% of them were counted only once. The ten largest clones add up to about 0.47% of the sample. These data are also associated with another study on yellow fever vaccine responses in identical twins.

Sequenced input: CD4+ T cells sorted from blood. The receptors were gathered from a woman aged 18 to 35 in good health.

V and J are TRBV7-3 and TRBJ2-5; 12 positions match TRBD2. This CDR3 is 18 amino acids long. The germline CDR1 and CDR2 sequences are SGHTA and FQGTGA. Here the CDR3 reads CTCSRSPRTSGVWETQYF. In DNA, the CDR3 is TGTACCTGCAGCCGCTCCCCGAGGACTAGCGGGGTATGGGAGACCCAGTACTTC.

This clonotype was seen a handful of times. V is TRBV3-1 and J is TRBJ2-1, with D tentatively TRBD1 (7 bases). The germline V gene has CDR1 LGHDT and CDR2 YNNKEL (reference sequence). The CDR3 runs to 13 residues. V lost 5 bases to trimming and J lost 9 bases, with 14 bases between them. CDR3 in DNA: TGTGCCAGCAGCTCCATCCAGGGGGGTGAGCAGTTCTTC. This sequence encodes CASSSIQGGEQFF.

This chain joins TRBV7-2 and TRBJ1-1, with TRBD1 as a possible D gene (6 bases). CDR3 size: 14 residues. V lost 6 bases, J lost 3 bases, and 14 bases lay in between. CDR1 and CDR2 from the germline V gene are SGHTA and FQGNSA. CDR3 sequence: CASSNRVFDTEAFF. CDR3 coding DNA: TGTGCCAGCAGTAACAGGGTATTCGACACTGAAGCTTTCTTT.

This sequence joins TRBV5-1 and TRBJ2-6; no definite D call. Germline V lookup: CDR1 SGHRS, CDR2 YFSETQ. Trimming removed 0 bases at V and 2 bases at J, with 9 bases between. The CDR3 contains 16 residues. The CDR3 DNA reads TGCGCCAGCAGCTTGGGACCAGGCCCTGGGGCCAACGTCCTGACTTTC. It yields the protein CASSLGPGPGANVLTF.

The table lists this clonotype with a few counts. The chain joins TRBV12-5 to TRBJ2-1, with D maybe TRBD2 (6 bases). The germline gives CDR1 LGHNT, CDR2 FRNRAP. The CDR3 is made up of 14 amino acids. Trimming stripped 7 bases from V and 4 bases from J, with 14 bases between. CDR3 coding DNA: TGTGCTAGTGTCCCTAGCGCCTCGTACAATGAGCAGTTCTTC. Protein: CASVPSASYNEQFF. Complete variable domain (other parts from reference TRBV12-5 and TRBJ2-1): DARVTQTPRHKVTEMGQEVTMRCQPILGHNTVFWYRQTMMQGLELLAYFRNRAPLDDSGMPKDRFSAEMPDATLATLKIQPSEPRDSAVYFCASVPSASYNEQFFGPGTRLTVL.

This clonotype has more than one count but fewer than ten. The V and J genes are TRBV24-1 and TRBJ2-2; D remains ambiguous. This CDR3 contains 12 residues. V lost 0 bases, J lost 7 bases, and 2 bases lay in between. Germline CDR1 KGHDR, CDR2 SFDVKD. CDR3 amino acids: CATSDLLGELFF. CDR3 sequence (DNA): TGTGCCACCAGTGATTTGCTCGGGGAGCTGTTTTTT.

CDR3 amino acids: CATGDGGYGELFF. The DNA of the CDR3 is TGTGCCACCGGGGACGGGGGATATGGGGAGCTGTTTTTT. This rearrangement joins TRBV10-3 to TRBJ2-2, with D perhaps TRBD2 (6 bases). This CDR3 is built from 13 residues. Per the germline V gene, CDR1 is ENHRY and CDR2 is SYGVKD. Trimming stripped 10 bases from V and 8 bases from J, with 17 bases between.

This chain links TRBV7-6 with TRBJ1-4, with D maybe TRBD1 (5 bases). Germline V gene lookup returns CDR1 SGHVS and CDR2 FNYEAQ. CDR3 size: 15 residues. The V gene lost 6 bases and the J gene lost 5 bases, with 16 bases spanning the gap. CDR3 DNA sequence: TGTGCCAGCAGTCGGCTCCAGGGTGGGAATGAAAAACTGTTTTTT. Translated, it gives CASSRLQGGNEKLFF.

This clonotype showed up just once. The germline gene is not matched at one end of the junction; a read error may be the cause. This chain connects TRBV2 to TRBJ2-5; possible D gene TRBD2, 5 bases. This CDR3 comprises 14 residues. From germline, CDR1 is SNHLY and CDR2 FYNNEI. CDR3 nucleotides: TGTGCCAGCAGCGAAGGCCCCAGAGGGGAGACCCAGTACTTC. It specifies CASSEGPRGETQYF.

This chain connects TRBV4-2 to TRBJ2-3; D perhaps matches TRBD2 (6 bases). This CDR3 comprises 16 residues. From germline, CDR1 is LGHNA and CDR2 YNFKEQ. The V gene lost 0 bases and the J gene lost 6 bases, with 16 bases spanning the gap. This CDR3 is CASSQDPGDWRDTQYF. The CDR3 region has the DNA TGTGCCAGCAGCCAAGATCCCGGGGACTGGAGGGATACGCAGTATTTT.

The chain carries TRBV11-2 and TRBJ1-4; 8 nucleotides align to TRBD1. Germline assignment: CDR1 SGHAT and CDR2 FQNNGV. Unmatched junction bases numbered 10, after V lost 0 bases and J lost 7 bases. There are 17 residues in the CDR3. CDR3 in amino acids: CASSLDLGSTGGEKLFF. The CDR3 DNA is TGTGCCAGCAGCTTAGATCTGGGCAGTACAGGGGGTGAAAAACTGTTTTTT.

This clonotype was detected ten times or more. The chain links TRBV9 to TRBJ2-1; D possibly corresponds to TRBD2 (6 bases). CDR3 length: 15 amino acids. Trimming took off 0 bases at V and 5 bases at J, with 12 bases between the two ends. Germline lookup yields CDR1 SGDLS and CDR2 YYNGEE. The CDR3 is CASSVAGRRDNEQFF. The CDR3 DNA reads TGTGCCAGCAGCGTAGCCGGGAGAAGGGACAATGAGCAGTTCTTC.

This clonotype turned up a few times. J is TRBJ2-1 and V is TRBV3-1; D possibly matches TRBD1 or TRBD2 (6 bases each). The CDR3 extends over 15 amino acids. The V and J ends lost 1 base and 4 bases respectively, with 11 bases between them. Germline V lookup: CDR1 LGHDT, CDR2 YNNKEL (reference sequence). The CDR3 coding sequence is TGTGCCAGCAGCCAAGGGGGGGCTACGTACAATGAGCAGTTCTTC. It yields the protein CASSQGGATYNEQFF.

This clonotype was observed a handful of times. This rearrangement joins TRBV20-1 to TRBJ2-3, with 8 bases identical to TRBD2. After removal of 6 bases from V and 4 bases from J, the junction contained 15 bases not matched to a gene. Germline CDR1 DFQATT, CDR2 SNEGSKA (reference sequence). The CDR3 length is 16 residues. Written as DNA, the CDR3 is TGCAGTGCATACCCTGCCGGGACTAGAAGCGCAGATACGCAGTATTTT. Translation: CSAYPAGTRSADTQYF.

This clonotype was detected only a few times. The chain joins TRBV20-1 to TRBJ2-5; 7 positions match TRBD2. This CDR3 is built from 12 residues. Germline V gives CDR1 DFQATT, CDR2 SNEGSKA (reference sequence). J was trimmed by 5 bases and V by 2 bases; bases with no gene match: 2. The CDR3 loop reads CSARQLAETQYF. The CDR3 nucleotides are TGCAGTGCTAGACAACTAGCGGAGACCCAGTACTTC.

This clonotype came up many times. J is TRBJ2-3 and V is TRBV20-1; TRBD1 matches 7 bases. Losses at the gene ends were 3 bases for V and 2 bases for J; bases not matched to a gene: 8. This CDR3 is 15 amino acids long. From germline, CDR1 is DFQATT and CDR2 SNEGSKA (reference sequence). In DNA form, the CDR3 reads TGCAGTGCTAGGGTAGTGGGACAGCTCACAGATACGCAGTATTTT. This codes for CSARVVGQLTDTQYF.

V is TRBV11-2 and J is TRBJ2-1; 7 bases match TRBD1. The CDR3 loop spans 15 amino acids. Germline V gene lookup returns CDR1 SGHAT and CDR2 FQNNGV. V was pared by 4 bases and J by 9 bases, with 12 bases of the junction left unmatched. In DNA, the CDR3 is TGTGCCAGCAGCTCGGCGGTGGGACAGCAGGGTGAGCAGTTCTTC. It yields the protein CASSSAVGQQGEQFF.

The chain employs TRBV20-1 and TRBJ2-4; 9 bases map to TRBD2. The J segment lost 8 bases and the V segment lost 7 bases, leaving 9 bases of the junction unmatched. The germline V gene encodes CDR1 DFQATT and CDR2 SNEGSKA (reference sequence). The CDR3 covers 13 residues. Written as DNA, the CDR3 is TGCAGTGTCGGCGGGAGGGCCTCGGACATTCAGTACTTC. Protein sequence: CSVGGRASDIQYF.

This clonotype was counted ten times or more. This sequence joins TRBV10-3 and TRBJ2-1; no firm D call. The CDR3 is 14 residues long. Trimming pared 1 base from V and 6 bases from J, leaving 10 bases between. Germline lookup yields CDR1 ENHRY and CDR2 SYGVKD. The CDR3 region is CAISEFEQINEQFF. DNA of the CDR3: TGTGCCATCAGTGAGTTTGAACAGATCAATGAGCAGTTCTTC.

The chain couples TRBV29-1 to TRBJ2-1; D possibly corresponds to TRBD1 (5 bases). The V and J ends lost 4 bases and 9 bases respectively, with 19 bases between them. This CDR3 is 14 amino acids long. CDR1 is SQVTM and CDR2 is ANQGSEA in the germline V gene. The CDR3 DNA sequence: TGCAGCGTTGTGGGGCAGGGTGGTAATGGTGAGCAGTTCTTC. Its translation: CSVVGQGGNGEQFF.

The genes are TRBV3-1 and TRBJ2-1; D possibly corresponds to TRBD2 (7 bases). This CDR3 has 14 amino acids. Germline V lookup: CDR1 LGHDT, CDR2 YNNKEL (reference sequence). The germline V and J ends were trimmed by 4 bases and 8 bases, with 15 bases remaining between them. The CDR3 DNA sequence: TGTGCCAGCAGCCGAAACCAGGGGAGGGATGAGCAGTTCTTC. It codes for CASSRNQGRDEQFF.

This clonotype was picked up a small number of times. The chain carries TRBV20-1 and TRBJ2-3; D possibly corresponds to TRBD2 (5 bases). CDR1 is DFQATT and CDR2 is SNEGSKA in the germline V gene (reference sequence). The CDR3 sequence is 15 residues long. Between the trimmed V and J ends, which lost 0 bases and 3 bases, there was a span of 13 bases. CDR3 DNA: TGCAGTGCTAGAGATCTCGGGGTTCAGACAGATACGCAGTATTTT. Translating gives CSARDLGVQTDTQYF.

The chain is built from TRBV19 and TRBJ2-5; 9 bases agree with TRBD2. The CDR3 spans 16 residues. V trimming: 3 bases; J trimming: 5 bases; junction bases outside the gene matches: 10. Germline V gene sequence: CDR1 LNHDA, CDR2 SQIVND (reference sequence). For the CDR3, the DNA is TGTGCCAGTAGTATCCAAGCGGGAGGACGACACGAGACCCAGTACTTC. Translating it yields CASSIQAGGRHETQYF.

CDR3 DNA: TGCGCCAGCAGCTACAACACACGAACTATCCAAGAGACCCAGTACTTC. It codes for CASSYNTRTIQETQYF. V is TRBV5-1 and J is TRBJ2-5; D is unclear. Trimming removed 3 bases at V and 1 base at J, with 16 bases between. Per the germline V gene, CDR1 is SGHRS and CDR2 is YFSETQ. There are 16 residues in the CDR3.

J is TRBJ2-3 and V is TRBV20-1; either TRBD1 or TRBD2 may supply D (6 bases each). The V gene's germline CDR1 is DFQATT and CDR2 SNEGSKA (reference sequence). Trimming stripped 4 bases from V and 2 bases from J, with 19 bases between. This CDR3 comprises 16 residues. CDR3 sequence: CSATGAQGGDTDTQYF. CDR3 nucleotide sequence: TGCAGTGCTACAGGGGCACAGGGAGGAGACACAGATACGCAGTATTTT.

This clonotype was detected a few times. The rearrangement uses TRBV6-1 and TRBJ2-3; 10 bases align to TRBD2. Germline trimming cut 2 bases from V and 3 bases from J; bases unmatched to any gene: 5. Germline V lookup: CDR1 MNHNS, CDR2 SASEGT. The CDR3 runs 16 residues. The CDR3 sequence: CASSETSGVRTDTQYF. In DNA form, the CDR3 reads TGTGCCAGCAGTGAAACTAGCGGGGTGAGGACAGATACGCAGTATTTT.

This sequence joins TRBV10-2 and TRBJ2-1, with D unresolved. This CDR3 has 13 amino acids. Trimming stripped 0 bases from V and 9 bases from J, with 9 bases between. CDR1 and CDR2 (germline): WSHSY, SAAADI. The CDR3 bases are TGCGCCAGCAGTGAGTCGATTTTAGGTGAGCAGTTCTTC. Its protein product is CASSESILGEQFF.

This clonotype has only a few counts. This chain links TRBV29-1 with TRBJ2-7; D gene unclear. V was pared by 7 bases and J by 0 bases, with 13 bases between. The CDR3 totals 13 residues. CDR1 is SQVTM, CDR2 ANQGSEA, per germline. In DNA, the CDR3 is TGCAGCGCTGCATTGTCCCGCTCCTACGAGCAGTACTTC. Its protein product is CSAALSRSYEQYF.

V usage is TRBV20-1 and J usage is TRBJ2-1; D not certain. This CDR3 contains 14 residues. The germline V and J ends were trimmed by 1 base and 6 bases, with 13 bases remaining between them. From germline, CDR1 is DFQATT and CDR2 SNEGSKA (reference sequence). CDR3 bases: TGCAGTGCTAGAGGGAACTTGCCCAGCAATGAGCAGTTCTTC. Protein sequence: CSARGNLPSNEQFF.

This clonotype occurred a few times. The chain employs TRBV7-9 and TRBJ1-1; possible D gene TRBD1, 5 bases. V lost 2 bases to trimming and J lost 5 bases, with 12 bases between them. This CDR3 is built from 14 residues. Germline CDR1 SEHNR, CDR2 FQNEAQ (reference sequence). The chain's CDR3 is CASSLTRVVTEAFF. CDR3 nucleotides: TGTGCCAGCAGCTTAACCAGGGTAGTTACTGAAGCTTTCTTT.